The rows below give T cell receptor beta chains drawn from one sample of a study of control samples from healthy donors and cancer patients. Profiled with immunoSEQ multiplex PCR; TCRdb holds only in-frame clones, not every one. The profile covers about 120,000 clones, with 87% appearing a single time and roughly 2% taken by the ten largest. Sequencing used blood. The receptors were gathered from a man between 18 and 29 years old in good health. Each CDR3 is given with its conserved first and last residue. The order of the fields is clone size, D gene, J gene, V gene, CDR3 protein, CDR3 DNA. The D gene is left open where the match is weak. Some rows have no size entry. The others give once, few or many, or a class for an expanded clone.

abundance: -
d_gene: -
j_gene: TRBJ2-1
v_gene: TRBV24-1
CDR3aa: CATSGRSSYNEQFF
CDR3nt: TGTGCCACCAGCGGGCGGAGCTCCTACAATGAGCAGTTCTTC

abundance: -
d_gene: -
j_gene: TRBJ1-1
v_gene: TRBV29-1
CDR3aa: CSVGRANTEAFF
CDR3nt: TGCAGCGTTGGCAGGGCCAACACTGAAGCTTTCTTT

abundance: -
d_gene: TRBD2
j_gene: TRBJ2-5
v_gene: TRBV2
CDR3aa: CASSERLAVAQETQYF
CDR3nt: TGTGCCAGCAGTGAAAGACTAGCGGTAGCCCAAGAGACCCAGTACTTC

abundance: few
d_gene: -
j_gene: TRBJ1-1
v_gene: TRBV10-1
CDR3aa: CASSAGFTEAFF
CDR3nt: TGCGCCAGCAGTGCAGGGTTCACTGAAGCTTTCTTT

abundance: -
d_gene: -
j_gene: TRBJ1-2
v_gene: TRBV15
CDR3aa: CATSRDSRGPEVDGYTF
CDR3nt: TGTGCCACCAGCAGAGATTCACGAGGGCCTGAGGTGGATGGCTACACCTTC

abundance: -
d_gene: -
j_gene: TRBJ1-1
v_gene: TRBV18
CDR3aa: CASSLLGQNAFFMNTEAFF
CDR3nt: TGTGCCAGCTCACTACTTGGACAGAACGCTTTCTTCATGAACACTGAAGCTTTCTTT

abundance: -
d_gene: -
j_gene: TRBJ1-2
v_gene: TRBV19
CDR3aa: CASSSTGIGGYTF
CDR3nt: TGTGCCAGTAGTTCGACGGGGATCGGGGGCTACACCTTC

abundance: -
d_gene: -
j_gene: TRBJ2-3
v_gene: TRBV4-3
CDR3aa: CASSPRLVTDTQYF
CDR3nt: TGCGCCAGCAGCCCCCGACTAGTGACAGATACGCAGTATTTT

abundance: -
d_gene: -
j_gene: TRBJ2-5
v_gene: TRBV7-2
CDR3aa: CASSPGGQAKAAQYF
CDR3nt: TGTGCCAGCAGCCCAGGAGGGCAAGCGAAGGCGGCCCAGTACTTC

abundance: few
d_gene: TRBD1
j_gene: TRBJ1-5
v_gene: TRBV6-5
CDR3aa: CASSWDRAGNQPQHF
CDR3nt: TGTGCCAGCAGTTGGGACAGGGCGGGCAATCAGCCCCAGCATTTT

abundance: -
d_gene: TRBD1
j_gene: TRBJ2-7
v_gene: TRBV11-2
CDR3aa: CASSVTGTGVETYEQYF
CDR3nt: TGTGCCAGCAGCGTCACCGGGACAGGGGTCGAAACCTACGAGCAGTACTTC

abundance: once
d_gene: TRBD2
j_gene: TRBJ2-5
v_gene: TRBV5-1
CDR3aa: CASSSGAGGAETQYF
CDR3nt: TGCGCCAGCAGCTCAGGAGCGGGAGGGGCGGAGACCCAGTACTTC